This is a list of T cell receptor beta chains from one sample in a study of blood T cell repertoires in COVID-19. TCRdb keeps only in-frame clones here, not all; method: immunoSEQ multiplex PCR. The sample lists about 370,000 clones, around 87% seen once, with around 9.3% in the top ten. The sample consisted of peripheral blood. The receptors here all came from a woman aged 25-40 years with COVID-19, enrolled during active disease. The CDR3 runs from the conserved cysteine through the conserved F or W. The order of the fields is D gene, V gene, clone size, J gene, CDR3 protein, CDR3 DNA. A D gene is named only where the DNA matches it firmly. Some rows have no size entry. The others give once, few or many, or a class for an expanded clone.

d_gene: TRBD1; v_gene: TRBV9; abundance: -; j_gene: TRBJ1-6; CDR3aa: CASSVEAGGNNSPLHF; CDR3nt: TGTGCCAGCAGCGTAGAGGCAGGGGGCAATAATTCACCCCTCCACTTT
d_gene: -; v_gene: TRBV9; abundance: -; j_gene: TRBJ1-1; CDR3aa: CASSLQGGDTEAFF; CDR3nt: TGTGCCAGCAGCTTACAGGGCGGAGACACTGAAGCTTTCTTT
d_gene: -; v_gene: TRBV15; abundance: -; j_gene: TRBJ1-1; CDR3aa: CATSRDYGLAFF; CDR3nt: TGTGCCACCAGCAGAGATTACGGACTAGCTTTCTTT
d_gene: TRBD1; v_gene: TRBV24-1; abundance: -; j_gene: TRBJ1-5; CDR3aa: CATSDSGQGDGQPQHF; CDR3nt: TGTGCCACCAGTGATAGCGGGCAGGGGGACGGTCAGCCCCAGCATTTT
d_gene: TRBD2; v_gene: TRBV7-2; abundance: -; j_gene: TRBJ2-7; CDR3aa: CASSLVSSGSEQYF; CDR3nt: TGTGCCAGCAGCTTAGTGTCTAGCGGGAGTGAGCAGTACTTC
d_gene: -; v_gene: TRBV6-5; abundance: -; j_gene: TRBJ2-1; CDR3aa: CASRPLGGNEQFF; CDR3nt: TGTGCCAGCAGACCTCTTGGGGGGAATGAGCAGTTCTTC
d_gene: -; v_gene: TRBV28; abundance: few; j_gene: TRBJ1-1; CDR3aa: CASSLKTGITEAFF; CDR3nt: TGTGCCAGCAGTCTAAAAACAGGGATCACTGAAGCTTTCTTT
d_gene: TRBD1; v_gene: TRBV10-3; abundance: -; j_gene: TRBJ1-2; CDR3aa: CAIHTTPFGTGGIYGYTF; CDR3nt: TGTGCCATCCATACAACTCCCTTCGGGACAGGGGGCATCTATGGCTACACCTTC
d_gene: -; v_gene: TRBV20-1; abundance: -; j_gene: TRBJ2-7; CDR3aa: CSARSGYEQYF; CDR3nt: TGCAGTGCTCGCAGCGGTTACGAGCAGTACTTC
d_gene: -; v_gene: TRBV5-1; abundance: -; j_gene: TRBJ2-5; CDR3aa: CASSMGLRETQYF; CDR3nt: TGCGCCAGCAGCATGGGACTTAGAGAGACCCAGTACTTC
d_gene: -; v_gene: TRBV19; abundance: -; j_gene: TRBJ2-1; CDR3aa: CASSVARGMDEQFF; CDR3nt: TGTGCCAGTAGTGTCGCCAGAGGGATGGATGAGCAGTTCTTC
d_gene: TRBD2; v_gene: TRBV29-1; abundance: -; j_gene: TRBJ2-1; CDR3aa: CSVVWTSGRRDEQFF; CDR3nt: TGCAGCGTTGTTTGGACTAGCGGGAGAAGGGATGAGCAGTTCTTC
d_gene: -; v_gene: TRBV6-5; abundance: -; j_gene: TRBJ1-5; CDR3aa: CASRSPVYSNQPQHF; CDR3nt: TGTGCCAGCAGGAGCCCCGTTTATAGCAATCAGCCCCAGCATTTT
d_gene: -; v_gene: TRBV5-6; abundance: -; j_gene: TRBJ1-1; CDR3aa: CASSLDLGQVAFF; CDR3nt: TGTGCCAGCAGCTTGGATCTAGGACAAGTGGCTTTCTTT
d_gene: -; v_gene: TRBV28; abundance: -; j_gene: TRBJ1-5; CDR3aa: CASSFEVNQPQHF; CDR3nt: TGTGCCAGCAGTTTCGAGGTTAATCAGCCCCAGCATTTT
d_gene: -; v_gene: TRBV30; abundance: -; j_gene: TRBJ1-4; CDR3aa: CAWTNPDISHEKLFF; CDR3nt: TGTGCCTGGACCAACCCAGACATAAGCCATGAAAAACTGTTTTTT
d_gene: -; v_gene: TRBV2; abundance: -; j_gene: TRBJ1-5; CDR3aa: CAIAGEGNQPQHF; CDR3nt: TGTGCCATAGCAGGGGAAGGGAATCAGCCCCAGCATTTT
d_gene: TRBD1; v_gene: TRBV5-5; abundance: -; j_gene: TRBJ1-5; CDR3aa: CASSSRDRGSRNQPQHF; CDR3nt: TGTGCCAGCAGCTCCCGGGACAGGGGGAGTCGCAATCAGCCCCAGCATTTT
d_gene: TRBD1; v_gene: TRBV7-6; abundance: -; j_gene: TRBJ2-7; CDR3aa: CASSLSVGQGSSYEQYF; CDR3nt: TGTGCCAGCAGCTTATCGGTTGGACAGGGGTCCTCCTACGAGCAGTACTTC
d_gene: -; v_gene: TRBV3-1/TRBV3-2; abundance: -; j_gene: TRBJ1-2; CDR3aa: CASSQDFGDRRNGYTF; CDR3nt: TGTGCCAGCAGCCAAGATTTTGGAGACAGGCGAAATGGCTACACCTTC
d_gene: -; v_gene: TRBV10-3; abundance: -; j_gene: TRBJ1-2; CDR3aa: CAIRSMGGIGYTF; CDR3nt: TGTGCCATCAGGAGTATGGGGGGTATTGGCTACACCTTC
d_gene: -; v_gene: TRBV19; abundance: -; j_gene: TRBJ1-1; CDR3aa: CASTPAHRAHTEAFF; CDR3nt: TGTGCCAGTACTCCGGCGCACAGGGCTCACACTGAAGCTTTCTTT
d_gene: TRBD1; v_gene: TRBV28; abundance: once; j_gene: TRBJ2-7; CDR3aa: CASSLTLEGQGHEQYF; CDR3nt: TGTGCCAGCAGTTTAACCCTCGAAGGACAGGGGCACGAGCAGTACTTC
d_gene: TRBD1; v_gene: TRBV10-2; abundance: -; j_gene: TRBJ2-1; CDR3aa: CASSEKGAGQNEQFF; CDR3nt: TGCGCCAGCAGTGAAAAGGGGGCTGGCCAAAATGAGCAGTTCTTC
d_gene: TRBD1; v_gene: TRBV2; abundance: -; j_gene: TRBJ2-5; CDR3aa: CASSGGTGVETQYF; CDR3nt: TGTGCCAGCAGTGGGGGGACAGGGGTTGAGACCCAGTACTTC
d_gene: -; v_gene: TRBV19; abundance: -; j_gene: TRBJ1-1; CDR3aa: CASRAGPEAFF; CDR3nt: TGTGCCAGTAGGGCGGGACCTGAAGCTTTCTTT
d_gene: TRBD2; v_gene: TRBV28; abundance: -; j_gene: TRBJ2-5; CDR3aa: CASVAGGEETQYF; CDR3nt: TGTGCCAGCGTAGCGGGAGGGGAAGAGACCCAGTACTTC
d_gene: -; v_gene: TRBV7-8; abundance: -; j_gene: TRBJ2-3; CDR3aa: CASSLQGASTDTQYF; CDR3nt: TGTGCCAGCAGTCTACAGGGAGCTAGCACAGATACGCAGTATTTT
d_gene: TRBD1; v_gene: TRBV27; abundance: -; j_gene: TRBJ1-5; CDR3aa: CASSLPGGSQHF; CDR3nt: TGTGCCAGCAGTTTACCAGGGGGCAGCCAGCATTTT
d_gene: TRBD2; v_gene: TRBV28; abundance: -; j_gene: TRBJ2-1; CDR3aa: CASSLGLGYNEQFF; CDR3nt: TGTGCCAGCAGTTTGGGACTAGGGTACAATGAGCAGTTCTTC
d_gene: -; v_gene: TRBV28; abundance: -; j_gene: TRBJ2-7; CDR3aa: CASSQGFYEQYF; CDR3nt: TGTGCCAGCAGCCAGGGTTTCTACGAGCAGTACTTC
d_gene: TRBD1; v_gene: TRBV5-1; abundance: -; j_gene: TRBJ2-4; CDR3aa: CASSLPGQLNIQYF; CDR3nt: TGCGCCAGCAGCTTGCCGGGACAGCTAAACATTCAGTACTTC
d_gene: -; v_gene: TRBV21-1; abundance: -; j_gene: TRBJ2-7; CDR3aa: CASSNQVPYEQYF; CDR3nt: TGTGCCAGCAGCAATCAGGTGCCCTACGAGCAGTACTTC
d_gene: -; v_gene: TRBV6-2/TRBV6-3; abundance: -; j_gene: TRBJ2-5; CDR3aa: CASSQRETQYF; CDR3nt: TGTGCCAGCAGCCAGCGAGAGACCCAGTACTTC
d_gene: TRBD1; v_gene: TRBV4-3; abundance: once; j_gene: TRBJ2-1; CDR3aa: CASSQARGTGEGGRQFF; CDR3nt: TGCGCCAGCAGCCAAGCCCGGGGGACAGGGGAAGGAGGGAGACAGTTCTTC
d_gene: -; v_gene: TRBV30; abundance: -; j_gene: TRBJ1-6; CDR3aa: CAWSLSGGSSPLHF; CDR3nt: TGTGCCTGGAGCCTCTCGGGGGGCAGTTCACCCCTCCACTTT
d_gene: TRBD2; v_gene: TRBV5-6; abundance: -; j_gene: TRBJ2-5; CDR3aa: CASSFRAGVKTQYF; CDR3nt: TGTGCCAGCAGCTTCAGAGCGGGAGTTAAGACCCAGTACTTC
d_gene: TRBD1; v_gene: TRBV6-2/TRBV6-3; abundance: -; j_gene: TRBJ2-7; CDR3aa: CASSYSPGTGVYEQYF; CDR3nt: TGTGCCAGCAGTTACTCTCCGGGGACAGGGGTCTACGAGCAGTACTTC
d_gene: TRBD2; v_gene: TRBV20-1; abundance: -; j_gene: TRBJ2-7; CDR3aa: CSASDSGRPYEQYF; CDR3nt: TGCAGTGCTAGTGATAGCGGGAGGCCCTACGAGCAGTACTTC
d_gene: -; v_gene: TRBV19; abundance: -; j_gene: TRBJ2-2; CDR3aa: CASSHDRLSNTGELFF; CDR3nt: TGTGCCAGTAGCCACGACCGACTGTCGAACACCGGGGAGCTGTTTTTT
d_gene: -; v_gene: TRBV21-1; abundance: -; j_gene: TRBJ2-3; CDR3aa: CASRKTPNSGRGADTQYF; CDR3nt: TGTGCCAGCAGGAAAACGCCTAATAGCGGGAGGGGGGCAGATACGCAGTATTTT
d_gene: -; v_gene: TRBV5-4; abundance: -; j_gene: TRBJ1-4; CDR3aa: CASSLRGSQEKLFF; CDR3nt: TGTGCCAGCAGCTTGAGGGGTTCACAAGAAAAACTGTTTTTT
d_gene: TRBD2; v_gene: TRBV5-1; abundance: -; j_gene: TRBJ2-2; CDR3aa: CASSWTSGSSGELFF; CDR3nt: TGCGCCAGCAGCTGGACTAGCGGGAGTTCCGGGGAGCTGTTTTTT
d_gene: -; v_gene: TRBV6-1; abundance: -; j_gene: TRBJ2-7; CDR3aa: CASSRGAQYEQYF; CDR3nt: TGTGCCAGCAGTCGGGGAGCCCAGTACGAGCAGTACTTC
d_gene: -; v_gene: TRBV24-1; abundance: -; j_gene: TRBJ2-4; CDR3aa: CATSEGGADIQYF; CDR3nt: TGTGCCACCAGTGAAGGGGGGGCGGACATTCAGTACTTC
d_gene: -; v_gene: TRBV4-1; abundance: once; j_gene: TRBJ1-3; CDR3aa: CASSLQDTTRNTIYF; CDR3nt: TGCGCCAGCAGCCTTCAGGACACTACCAGAAACACCATATATTTT
d_gene: -; v_gene: TRBV20-1; abundance: -; j_gene: TRBJ2-6; CDR3aa: CSASVLQDSLAPGANVLTF; CDR3nt: TGCAGTGCTAGTGTATTGCAGGACTCCCTGGCTCCTGGGGCCAACGTCCTGACTTTC
d_gene: -; v_gene: TRBV6-2/TRBV6-3; abundance: -; j_gene: TRBJ2-5; CDR3aa: CASSSYGETQYF; CDR3nt: TGTGCCAGCAGTTCATACGGGGAGACCCAGTACTTC
d_gene: -; v_gene: TRBV24-1; abundance: -; j_gene: TRBJ1-1; CDR3aa: CATRSGGGNTEAFF; CDR3nt: TGTGCCACCCGCTCCGGCGGGGGGAACACTGAAGCTTTCTTT
d_gene: -; v_gene: TRBV25-1; abundance: -; j_gene: TRBJ2-3; CDR3aa: CASSQTGTDTQYF; CDR3nt: TGTGCCAGCAGTCAAACGGGCACAGATACGCAGTATTTT